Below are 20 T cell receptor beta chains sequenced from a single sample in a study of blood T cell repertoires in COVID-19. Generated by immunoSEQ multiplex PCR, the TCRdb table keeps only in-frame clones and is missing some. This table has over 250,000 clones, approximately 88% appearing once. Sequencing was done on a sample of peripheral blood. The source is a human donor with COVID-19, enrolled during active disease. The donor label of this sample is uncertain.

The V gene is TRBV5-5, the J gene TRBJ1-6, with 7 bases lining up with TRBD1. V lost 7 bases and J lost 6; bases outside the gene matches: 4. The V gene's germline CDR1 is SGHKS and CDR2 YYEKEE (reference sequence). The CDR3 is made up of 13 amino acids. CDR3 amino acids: CASSGQLNSPLHF. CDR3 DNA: TGTGCCAGCTCGGGACAGCTTAATTCACCCCTCCACTTT. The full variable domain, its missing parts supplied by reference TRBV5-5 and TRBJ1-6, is DAGVTQSPTHLIKTRGQQVTLRCSPISGHKSVSWYQQVLGQGPQFIFQYYEKEERGRGNFPDRFSARQFPNYSSELNVNALLLGDSALYLCASSGQLNSPLHFGNGTRLTVT.

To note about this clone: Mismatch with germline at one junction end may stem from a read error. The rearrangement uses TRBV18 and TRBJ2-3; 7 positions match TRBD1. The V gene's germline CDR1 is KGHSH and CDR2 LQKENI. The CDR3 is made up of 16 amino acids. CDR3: CASSPLGDSYTDTQYF. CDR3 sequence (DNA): TGTGCCAGCTCCCCACTAGGGGACAGTTACACAGATACGCAGTATTTT.

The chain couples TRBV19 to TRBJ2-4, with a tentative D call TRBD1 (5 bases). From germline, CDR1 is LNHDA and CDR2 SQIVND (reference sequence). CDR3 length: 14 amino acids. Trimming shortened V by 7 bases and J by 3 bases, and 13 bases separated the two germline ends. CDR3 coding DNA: TGTGCCAGTAACCCCCAGGGTGTCAAAAACATTCAGTACTTC. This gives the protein CASNPQGVKNIQYF.

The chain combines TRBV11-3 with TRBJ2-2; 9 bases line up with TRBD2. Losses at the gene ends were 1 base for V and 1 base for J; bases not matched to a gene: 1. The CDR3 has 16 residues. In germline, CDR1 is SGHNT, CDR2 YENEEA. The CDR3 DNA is TGTGCCAGCAGCTTAGGACTAGCGGAGAACACCGGGGAGCTGTTTTTT. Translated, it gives CASSLGLAENTGELFF. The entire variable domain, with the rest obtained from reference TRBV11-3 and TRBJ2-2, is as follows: EAGVVQSPRYKIIEKKQPVAFWCNPISGHNTLYWYLQNLGQGPELLIRYENEEAVDDSQLPKDRFSAERLKGVDSTLKIQPAELGDSAVYLCASSLGLAENTGELFFGEGSRLTVL.

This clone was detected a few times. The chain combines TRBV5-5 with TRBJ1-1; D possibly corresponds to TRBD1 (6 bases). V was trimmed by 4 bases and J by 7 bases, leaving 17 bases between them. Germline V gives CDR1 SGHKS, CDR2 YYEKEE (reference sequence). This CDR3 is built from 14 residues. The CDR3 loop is CASSARLGQDEAFF. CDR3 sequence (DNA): TGTGCCAGCAGCGCACGACTGGGACAAGATGAAGCTTTCTTT. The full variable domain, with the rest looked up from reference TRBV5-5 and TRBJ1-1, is DAGVTQSPTHLIKTRGQQVTLRCSPISGHKSVSWYQQVLGQGPQFIFQYYEKEERGRGNFPDRFSARQFPNYSSELNVNALLLGDSALYLCASSARLGQDEAFFGQGTRLTVV.

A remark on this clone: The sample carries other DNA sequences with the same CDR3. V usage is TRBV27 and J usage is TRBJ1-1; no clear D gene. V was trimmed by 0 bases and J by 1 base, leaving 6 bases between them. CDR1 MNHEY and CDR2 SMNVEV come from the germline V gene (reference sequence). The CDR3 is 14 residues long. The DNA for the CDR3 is TGTGCCAGCAGTTTATCGCCAGGGAACACTGAAGCTTTCTTT. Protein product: CASSLSPGNTEAFF.

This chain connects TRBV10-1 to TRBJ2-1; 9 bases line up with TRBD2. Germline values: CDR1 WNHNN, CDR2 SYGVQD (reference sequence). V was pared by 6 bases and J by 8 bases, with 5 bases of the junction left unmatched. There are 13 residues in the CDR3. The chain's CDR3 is CASRKAGGYEQFF. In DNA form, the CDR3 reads TGCGCCAGCAGGAAAGCGGGAGGTTATGAGCAGTTCTTC.

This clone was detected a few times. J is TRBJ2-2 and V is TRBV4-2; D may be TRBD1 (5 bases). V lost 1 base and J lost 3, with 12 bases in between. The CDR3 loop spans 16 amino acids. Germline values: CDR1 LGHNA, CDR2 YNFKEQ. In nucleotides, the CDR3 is TGTGCCAGCAGCCAAGGACGCAGGGCAGACACCGGGGAGCTGTTTTTT. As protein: CASSQGRRADTGELFF.

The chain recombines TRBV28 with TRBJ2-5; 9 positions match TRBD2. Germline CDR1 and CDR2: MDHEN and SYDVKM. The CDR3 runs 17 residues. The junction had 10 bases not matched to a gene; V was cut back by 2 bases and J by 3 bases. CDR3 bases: TGTGCCAGCAGTTTACTGACTAGCGGAGGCCGAGAAGAGACCCAGTACTTC. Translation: CASSLLTSGGREETQYF.

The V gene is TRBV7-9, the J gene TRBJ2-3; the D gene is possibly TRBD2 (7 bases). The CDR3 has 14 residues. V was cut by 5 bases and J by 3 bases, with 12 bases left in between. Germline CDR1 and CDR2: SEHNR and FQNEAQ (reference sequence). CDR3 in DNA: TGTGCCAGCAGCCCGGCGGGGGCGACAGATACGCAGTATTTT. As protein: CASSPAGATDTQYF. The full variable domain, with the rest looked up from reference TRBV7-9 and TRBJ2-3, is DTGVSQNPRHKITKRGQNVTFRCDPISEHNRLYWYRQTLGQGPEFLTYFQNEAQLEKSRLLSDRFSAERPKGSFSTLEIQRTEQGDSAMYLCASSPAGATDTQYFGPGTRLTVL.

The CDR3 region is CASSLVQGQANNEQFF. Here the CDR3 DNA reads TGCGCCAGCAGCTTGGTTCAGGGACAGGCTAACAATGAGCAGTTCTTC. The V and J genes are TRBV5-1 and TRBJ2-1, with 8 bases lining up with TRBD1. CDR1 and CDR2 (germline): SGHRS, YFSETQ. There are 16 residues in the CDR3. With 0 bases clipped from V and 5 bases from J, the junction kept 7 bases outside the gene matches.

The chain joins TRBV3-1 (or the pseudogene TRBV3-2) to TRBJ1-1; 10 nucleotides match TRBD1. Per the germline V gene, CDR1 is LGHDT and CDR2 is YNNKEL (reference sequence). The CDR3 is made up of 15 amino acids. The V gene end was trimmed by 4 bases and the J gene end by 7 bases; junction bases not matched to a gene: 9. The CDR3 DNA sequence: TGTGCCAGCAGCCTAGTTCCGGGACAGGGGATTGAAGCTTTCTTT. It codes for CASSLVPGQGIEAFF.

The DNA of the CDR3 is TGTGCCAGCAGTTCAGGGCGGGAGGGCAATCAGCCCCAGCATTTT. Amino acids: CASSSGREGNQPQHF. The genes are TRBV2 and TRBJ1-5, with D perhaps TRBD1 (5 bases). Germline V gives CDR1 SNHLY, CDR2 FYNNEI. Trimming removed 5 bases at V and 2 bases at J, with 13 bases between. The length of the CDR3 is 15 residues.

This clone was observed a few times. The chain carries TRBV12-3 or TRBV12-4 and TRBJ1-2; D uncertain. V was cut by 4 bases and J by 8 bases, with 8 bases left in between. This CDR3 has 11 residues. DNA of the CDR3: TGTGCCAGCAGTTCCCGCCTAGGCTACACCTTC. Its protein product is CASSSRLGYTF.

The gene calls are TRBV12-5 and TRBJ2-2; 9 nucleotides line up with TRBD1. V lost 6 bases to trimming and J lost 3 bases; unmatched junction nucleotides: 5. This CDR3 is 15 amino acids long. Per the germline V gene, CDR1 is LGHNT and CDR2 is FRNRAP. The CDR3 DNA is TGTGCTAGTGGGCTACAGGGGGCGGACACCGGGGAGCTGTTTTTT. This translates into CASGLQGADTGELFF.

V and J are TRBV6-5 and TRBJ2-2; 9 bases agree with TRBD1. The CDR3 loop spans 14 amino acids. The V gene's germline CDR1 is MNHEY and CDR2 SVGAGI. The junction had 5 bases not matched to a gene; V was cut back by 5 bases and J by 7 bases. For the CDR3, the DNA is TGTGCCAGCAGTCGGGACAGGGTTAACGGGGAGCTGTTTTTT. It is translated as CASSRDRVNGELFF.

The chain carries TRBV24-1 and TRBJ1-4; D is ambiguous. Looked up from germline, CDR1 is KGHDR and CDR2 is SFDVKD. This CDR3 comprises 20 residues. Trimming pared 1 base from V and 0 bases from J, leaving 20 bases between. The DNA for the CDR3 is TGTGCCACCAGTGATTTTGAAGGCGGTCAGTTTCCGCCAACTAATGAAAAACTGTTTTTT. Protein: CATSDFEGGQFPPTNEKLFF.

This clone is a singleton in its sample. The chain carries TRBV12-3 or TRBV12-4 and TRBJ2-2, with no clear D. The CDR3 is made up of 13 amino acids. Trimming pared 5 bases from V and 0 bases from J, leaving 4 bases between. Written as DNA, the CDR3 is TGTGCCAGCAGTACAGCGAACACCGGGGAGCTGTTTTTT. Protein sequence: CASSTANTGELFF.

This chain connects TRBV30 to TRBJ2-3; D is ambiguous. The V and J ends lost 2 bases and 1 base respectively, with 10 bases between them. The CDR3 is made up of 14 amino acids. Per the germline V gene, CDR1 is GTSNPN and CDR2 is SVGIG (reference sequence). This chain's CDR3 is CAWSRLVRTDTQYF. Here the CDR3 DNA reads TGTGCCTGGAGTCGACTCGTACGCACAGATACGCAGTATTTT.

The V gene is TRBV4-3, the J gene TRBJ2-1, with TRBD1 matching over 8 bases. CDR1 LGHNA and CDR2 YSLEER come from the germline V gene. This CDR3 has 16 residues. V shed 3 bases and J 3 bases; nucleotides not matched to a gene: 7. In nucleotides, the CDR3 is TGCGCCAGCAGCCAGCAAACCGGGACAGGCTACAATGAGCAGTTCTTC. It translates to CASSQQTGTGYNEQFF.